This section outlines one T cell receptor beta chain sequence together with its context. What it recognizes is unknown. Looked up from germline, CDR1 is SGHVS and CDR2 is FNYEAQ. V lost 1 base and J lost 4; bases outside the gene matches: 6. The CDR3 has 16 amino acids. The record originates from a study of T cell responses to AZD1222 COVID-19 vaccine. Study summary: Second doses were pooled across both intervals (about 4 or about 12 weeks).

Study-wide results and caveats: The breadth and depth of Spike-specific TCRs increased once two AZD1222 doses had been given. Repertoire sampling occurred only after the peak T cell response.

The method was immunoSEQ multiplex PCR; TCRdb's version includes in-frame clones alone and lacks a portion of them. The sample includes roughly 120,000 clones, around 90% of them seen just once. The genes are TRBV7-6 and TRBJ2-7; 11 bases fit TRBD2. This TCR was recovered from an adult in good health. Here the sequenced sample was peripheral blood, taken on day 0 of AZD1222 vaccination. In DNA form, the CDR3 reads TGTGCCAGCAGCTTAGGCACTAGCGGGAGTGGGTACGAGCAGTACTTC. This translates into CASSLGTSGSGYEQYF.